These 32 T cell receptor beta chains came from one sample sequenced in a study of a mutant IDH1 vaccine in newly diagnosed glioma. What these receptors recognize is not known. The table came from immunoSEQ multiplex PCR; TCRdb's copy has only in-frame clones and leaves some out. The sample lists about 81,000 clones, about 82% occurring once. Time point denoted: week 23, last vaccination. A single vaccine dose contained 300 ug of mutant IDH1 20-mer peptide, and topical imiquimod was used with it. The material sequenced was PBMCs, taken from a glioma patient whose treatment included an IDH1 peptide vaccine. The receptors were sampled from a man aged 30 to 39 with glioma. Some clones in this sample may be carry-over from other donors' samples.

This chain joins TRBV4-2 and TRBJ1-2; no clear D gene. CDR1 LGHNA and CDR2 YNFKEQ come from the germline V gene. Trimming shortened V by 1 base and J by 8 bases, and 11 bases separated the two germline ends. This CDR3 contains 13 residues. Here the CDR3 DNA reads TGTGCCAGCAGCCAAGCGTTGGGAAACGGCTACACCTTC. Protein sequence: CASSQALGNGYTF.

The chain uses TRBV14 and TRBJ1-3; no reliable D call. With 3 bases removed from V and 6 bases from J, the gap between germline ends came to 9 bases. There are 13 residues in the CDR3. CDR1 is SGHDN, CDR2 FVKESK, per germline. Here the CDR3 DNA reads TGTGCCAGCAGCCAGTTCCGCATAAACACCATATATTTT. This codes for CASSQFRINTIYF.

This clone appeared a few times. The chain's CDR3 is CASSLGFITSAYF. The CDR3 DNA sequence: TGTGCCAGCAGCTTAGGTTTTATTACTAGCGCGTACTTC. The chain has TRBV11-2 and TRBJ2-7; 7 nucleotides line up with TRBD2. This CDR3 spans 13 amino acids. Trimming cost V 1 base and J 12 bases; bases outside gene matches: 9. The germline CDR1 and CDR2 sequences are SGHAT and FQNNGV.

The chain joins TRBV5-1 to TRBJ1-1; no definite D call. Germline CDR1 and CDR2: SGHRS and YFSETQ. The CDR3 has 14 amino acids. The V end was cut by 2 bases, the J end by 1 base, with 9 bases between. The CDR3 coding sequence is TGCGCCAGCAGCTTTAGAGGGTCGAACACTGAAGCTTTCTTT. Translating it yields CASSFRGSNTEAFF.

The V gene is TRBV28, the J gene TRBJ1-1; D remains ambiguous. CDR1 is MDHEN and CDR2 is SYDVKM in the germline V gene. CDR3 size: 15 residues. The ends were cut back, 6 bases at V and 0 bases at J, with 14 bases in the middle. The CDR3 protein is CASRPADGMNTEAFF. The CDR3 coding sequence is TGTGCCAGCAGGCCCGCCGACGGTATGAACACTGAAGCTTTCTTT.

The V gene is TRBV7-6, the J gene TRBJ2-6, with D uncertain. V lost 1 base, J lost 2 bases, and 3 bases lay in between. The germline V gene encodes CDR1 SGHVS and CDR2 FNYEAQ. The CDR3 covers 14 residues. The CDR3 loop is CASSLDPGANVLTF. CDR3 bases: TGTGCCAGCAGCTTAGACCCTGGGGCCAACGTCCTGACTTTC.

CDR3 in amino acids: CASSGDPGQGLYF. In nucleotides, the CDR3 is TGTGCCAGCAGCGGGGATCCGGGACAGGGGCTGTATTTT. This sequence joins TRBV9 and TRBJ2-3; TRBD1 matches 10 bases. Germline CDR1 and CDR2: SGDLS and YYNGEE. V trimming: 3 bases; J trimming: 14 bases; junction bases outside the gene matches: 9. CDR3 size: 13 residues. Variable domain in full (rest from reference TRBV9 and TRBJ2-3): DSGVTQTPKHLITATGQRVTLRCSPRSGDLSVYWYQQSLDQGLQFLIQYYNGEERAKGNILERFSAQQFPDLHSELNLSSLELGDSALYFCASSGDPGQGLYFGPGTRLTVL.

This chain links TRBV11-2 with TRBJ2-5; D is ambiguous. The CDR3 totals 14 residues. V shed 1 base and J shed 2 bases, with 8 bases lying between them. In germline, CDR1 is SGHAT, CDR2 FQNNGV. CDR3 protein: CASSLVSLQETQYF. The CDR3 DNA reads as TGTGCCAGCAGCTTAGTTTCTCTACAAGAGACCCAGTACTTC.

V usage is TRBV28 and J usage is TRBJ2-7; perhaps TRBD2 as D (5 bases). The germline V gene has CDR1 MDHEN and CDR2 SYDVKM. With 8 bases removed from V and 4 bases from J, the gap between germline ends came to 12 bases. The CDR3 is 12 amino acids. The CDR3 sequence is CASQESGYEQYF. CDR3 DNA: TGTGCCAGCCAGGAGTCGGGGTACGAGCAGTACTTC.

CDR3 in amino acids: CASSKAGGPTDTQYF. The CDR3 DNA sequence: TGTGCCAGCAGTAAAGCGGGGGGGCCAACAGATACGCAGTATTTT. The chain uses TRBV6-4 and TRBJ2-3, with 10 bases matching TRBD2. J gave up 3 bases and V 5 bases, and 5 bases lay outside the gene matches. CDR1 is MRHNA, CDR2 SNTAGT, per germline. The CDR3 contains 15 residues.

V is TRBV9 and J is TRBJ1-4, with D unresolved. The CDR3 contains 16 residues. Deletions cut 0 bases from V and 5 bases from J, with 14 bases between. In germline, CDR1 is SGDLS, CDR2 YYNGEE. The CDR3 DNA sequence: TGTGCCAGCAGCGTAGATTATTCTGGAAAAAATGAAAAACTGTTTTTT. This gives the protein CASSVDYSGKNEKLFF. Looking up the rest from reference TRBV9 and TRBJ1-4 gives the full variable domain: DSGVTQTPKHLITATGQRVTLRCSPRSGDLSVYWYQQSLDQGLQFLIQYYNGEERAKGNILERFSAQQFPDLHSELNLSSLELGDSALYFCASSVDYSGKNEKLFFGSGTQLSVL.

The V call is TRBV19, the J call TRBJ1-1; TRBD1 is a possible D gene (5 bases). With 4 bases removed from V and 4 bases from J, the gap between germline ends came to 10 bases. Germline CDR1 is LNHDA and CDR2 is SQIVND (reference sequence). This CDR3 spans 13 amino acids. The chain's CDR3 is CASSSRVSTEAFF. CDR3 sequence (DNA): TGTGCCAGTAGTAGCAGGGTAAGCACTGAAGCTTTCTTT.

The chain combines TRBV7-9 with TRBJ1-2; perhaps TRBD1 as D (5 bases). Looked up from germline, CDR1 is SEHNR and CDR2 is FQNEAQ (reference sequence). Trimming removed 3 bases at V and 3 bases at J, with 11 bases between. The CDR3 contains 14 residues. The CDR3 DNA is TGTGCCAGCAGCTTGAGCCAGGGACACTATGGCTACACCTTC. It yields the protein CASSLSQGHYGYTF.

The count of this clone is one. The V gene is TRBV19, the J gene TRBJ1-1; D might be TRBD1 (5 bases). CDR1 LNHDA and CDR2 SQIVND come from the germline V gene (reference sequence). V was clipped by 5 bases and J by 4 bases, with 14 bases between them. The CDR3 runs 14 residues. CDR3 protein: CASSPLRDGTEAFF. The CDR3 coding sequence is TGTGCCAGTAGTCCCCTCCGGGACGGCACTGAAGCTTTCTTT.

The chain is built from TRBV5-8 and TRBJ1-5; D not certain. This CDR3 contains 8 residues. V lost 2 bases, J lost 15 bases, and 3 bases lay in between. Germline assignment: CDR1 SGHTS and CDR2 YDEGEE. In nucleotides, the CDR3 is TGTGCCAGCAGCTTACGGCATTTT. Protein sequence: CASSLRHF.

This clone is a singleton in its sample. V gene TRBV14 combines with J gene TRBJ2-1, with a possible D match to TRBD2 (5 bases). Trimming cost V 1 base and J 8 bases, with 12 bases left between them. The CDR3 has 14 residues. Germline V gene lookup returns CDR1 SGHDN and CDR2 FVKESK. The CDR3 spells CASSQGQDLYEQFF. The CDR3 DNA reads as TGTGCCAGCAGCCAAGGGCAGGACTTATATGAGCAGTTCTTC.

V is TRBV25-1 and J is TRBJ1-5; D call uncertain. Trimming left V 3 bases short and J 7 bases short, with 13 bases between. This CDR3 spans 14 amino acids. CDR1 and CDR2 (germline): MGHDK, SYGVNS. The CDR3 protein is CASSDLSDWQPQHF. CDR3 nucleotides: TGTGCCAGCAGTGATCTCTCAGATTGGCAGCCCCAGCATTTT.

The chain links TRBV11-3 to TRBJ1-1, with D perhaps matching TRBD1 (5 bases). This CDR3 spans 14 amino acids. Trimming pared 0 bases from V and 3 bases from J, leaving 8 bases between. Germline V gene sequence: CDR1 SGHNT, CDR2 YENEEA. The chain's CDR3 is CASSLEGGDTEAFF. CDR3 DNA sequence: TGTGCCAGCAGCTTAGAGGGAGGGGACACTGAAGCTTTCTTT.

The CDR3 DNA reads as TGTGCCAGCAGCCAAGATCGGCTAGAGGGGAGCACAGATACGCAGTATTTT. This codes for CASSQDRLEGSTDTQYF. The gene calls are TRBV4-2 and TRBJ2-3; the D gene could be TRBD1 or TRBD2 (5 bases each). Trimming removed 0 bases from V and 0 bases from J, with 13 bases in between. This CDR3 has 17 amino acids. Per germline, CDR1 LGHNA and CDR2 YNFKEQ.

The chain is built from TRBV7-9 and TRBJ1-4; D may be TRBD1 (6 bases). CDR1 SEHNR and CDR2 FQNEAQ come from the germline V gene (reference sequence). Trimming shortened V by 6 bases and J by 7 bases, and 15 bases separated the two germline ends. This CDR3 has 14 amino acids. The CDR3 region has the DNA TGTGCCAGCAGTAAAACAGGGCACAGTGAAAAACTGTTTTTT. Amino acid sequence: CASSKTGHSEKLFF.

This clone came up once. Other nucleotide sequences in the sample specify the same CDR3. This chain links TRBV5-1 with TRBJ2-1; D remains ambiguous. V gave up 4 bases and J gave up 5 bases, with 19 bases separating them. Germline-derived CDR1 and CDR2 are SGHRS and YFSETQ. The CDR3 has 16 residues. The CDR3 region is CASSAGSRSTNNEQFF. The CDR3 bases are TGCGCCAGCAGCGCCGGGTCCAGATCGACGAACAATGAGCAGTTCTTC.

V and J are TRBV19 and TRBJ1-1; TRBD1 is a possible D gene (6 bases). Deletions cut 7 bases from V and 5 bases from J, with 35 bases between. The CDR3 length is 20 residues. Germline-derived CDR1 and CDR2 are LNHDA and SQIVND (reference sequence). The CDR3 coding sequence is TGTGCCAGTAAAGGACCGGGCGTTCCTGCGGGGGCCCGGCGGGGGACTGAAGCTTTCTTT. Translated, it gives CASKGPGVPAGARRGTEAFF.

The chain has TRBV11-2 and TRBJ2-3, with D hard to call. Trimming cost V 1 base and J 7 bases, with 9 bases left between them. Germline V gives CDR1 SGHAT, CDR2 FQNNGV. The CDR3 length is 13 residues. The CDR3 nucleotides are TGTGCCAGCAGCTTAGGGGTCGTGTATACGCAGTATTTT. Amino acid sequence: CASSLGVVYTQYF.

This chain links TRBV7-2 with TRBJ1-2; TRBD1 agrees at 7 bases. Germline CDR1 reads SGHTA; CDR2 reads FQGNSA. The CDR3 consists of 15 residues. V was pared by 1 base and J by 8 bases, with 10 bases of the junction left unmatched. CDR3 in DNA: TGTGCCAGCAGCTTAGGGACTAGGACAGGCGGGGGCTACACCTTC. It specifies CASSLGTRTGGGYTF.

The genes are TRBV9 and TRBJ2-1; maybe TRBD1 (6 bases). V lost 4 bases and J 1 base, leaving 12 bases between the germline ends. The CDR3 loop spans 15 amino acids. Looked up from germline, CDR1 is SGDLS and CDR2 is YYNGEE. The CDR3 DNA is TGTGCCAGCAGCCCCCGGGACACTTCCTACAATGAGCAGTTCTTC. Translating gives CASSPRDTSYNEQFF.

This chain links TRBV7-2 with TRBJ2-1; 9 positions match TRBD2. Germline V gene lookup returns CDR1 SGHTA and CDR2 FQGNSA. The J segment lost 4 bases and the V segment lost 6 bases, leaving 1 base of the junction unmatched. The CDR3 totals 13 residues. The CDR3 reads CASRAGGYNEQFF. The CDR3 DNA reads TGTGCCAGCAGGGCGGGGGGGTACAATGAGCAGTTCTTC.

This clone has more than one count but fewer than ten. The chain employs TRBV5-1 and TRBJ2-7; 8 bases line up with TRBD2. V shed 4 bases and J 5 bases; nucleotides not matched to a gene: 17. The CDR3 length is 17 residues. Germline V gives CDR1 SGHRS, CDR2 YFSETQ. In DNA, the CDR3 is TGCGCCAGCAGCCCGGGACGGGGGGGAATCCTGGTGGACGAGCAGTACTTC. It yields the protein CASSPGRGGILVDEQYF.

The V gene is TRBV28, the J gene TRBJ1-2; no reliable D call. The CDR3 spans 14 residues. Trimming took off 5 bases at V and 0 bases at J, with 10 bases between the two ends. Germline CDR1 and CDR2: MDHEN and SYDVKM. In DNA form, the CDR3 reads TGTGCCAGCAGTCCACAAAGTACTAACTATGGCTACACCTTC. It codes for CASSPQSTNYGYTF.

The rearrangement links TRBV7-9 to TRBJ2-7; D is ambiguous. Germline values: CDR1 SEHNR, CDR2 FQNEAQ (reference sequence). The CDR3 extends over 12 amino acids. Trimming stripped 4 bases from V and 5 bases from J, with 9 bases between. The CDR3 is CASSSLQDEQYF. As DNA, the CDR3 is TGTGCCAGCAGCTCGTTGCAAGACGAGCAGTACTTC.

The sample holds a few counts of this clone. This chain joins TRBV2 and TRBJ2-7; D not certain. The V gene lost 6 bases and the J gene lost 4 bases, with 4 bases spanning the gap. Germline CDR1 is SNHLY and CDR2 is FYNNEI. The CDR3 covers 10 residues. The CDR3 bases are TGTGCCAGCAGGGGATACGAGCAGTACTTC. Protein product: CASRGYEQYF.

The genes are TRBV2 and TRBJ2-1; 10 bases fit TRBD1. Germline assignment: CDR1 SNHLY and CDR2 FYNNEI. V was clipped by 5 bases and J by 3 bases; unmatched bases: 4. This CDR3 has 15 residues. The CDR3 reads CASSRDRGHYNEQFF. In nucleotides, the CDR3 is TGTGCCAGCAGTCGCGACAGGGGGCACTACAATGAGCAGTTCTTC.

This clone came up once. The rearrangement links TRBV7-9 to TRBJ1-6, with D hard to call. This CDR3 has 12 residues. V lost 3 bases to trimming and J lost 13 bases, with 10 bases between them. Germline lookup yields CDR1 SEHNR and CDR2 FQNEAQ (reference sequence). CDR3 nucleotides: TGTGCCAGCAGCTTGAACAGTTCCCCCCTCCACTTT. Amino acid sequence: CASSLNSSPLHF. The variable domain in full, with the rest retrieved from reference TRBV7-9 and TRBJ1-6, is DTGVSQNPRHKITKRGQNVTFRCDPISEHNRLYWYRQTLGQGPEFLTYFQNEAQLEKSRLLSDRFSAERPKGSFSTLEIQRTEQGDSAMYLCASSLNSSPLHFGNGTRLTVT.